This T cell receptor beta chain was retrieved from a study of regulatory T cells in long-lasting Graves disease. Building the TCR beta libraries relied on iRepertoire HTBI primers, and CDR3 regions underwent Arm-PCR. TCRdb passed the multiplex PCR reads through MiXCR, listing each CDR3 protein once. Seen here are 430,000 or so distinct CDR3 sequences, around 23% observed once, and the top ten hold roughly an eighth. The table lists this clonotype with many counts. Documented time point: persistent/refractory GD, antithyroid drugs over 5 years with positive TRAb. The TCR library was prepared using RNA isolated from PBMCs. Patients hailed from an endocrinology department in Xi'an, China. Peripheral blood, around 9.4 milliliters of it, was drawn into EDTA tubes. Material: peripheral blood mononuclear cells (PBMCs), obtained when the disease was refractory, from a patient treated with antithyroid drugs. The clonotype comes from a female donor with Graves disease.

The CDR3 coding sequence is TGTGCCAGCAGCTACCGGACTAGCGGGAGTATTCTTCGAGAGACCCAGTACTTC. It translates to CASSYRTSGSILRETQYF. The gene calls are TRBV5-6 and TRBJ2-5; 13 bases fit TRBD2. Germline trimming cut 3 bases from V and 4 bases from J; bases unmatched to any gene: 12. In germline, CDR1 is SGHDT, CDR2 YYEEEE. CDR3 length equals 18 residues.